This T cell receptor beta chain was identified during a study of cytomegalovirus exposure and HLA in healthy donors. General study points: Through in vitro validation, a few CMV-associated chains were shown to be specific for CMV antigens.

A remark on this clone: Its cognate antigen is unknown.

Germline values: CDR1 SNHLY, CDR2 FYNNEI. After removal of 5 bases from V and 6 bases from J, the junction contained 7 bases not matched to a gene. This CDR3 contains 15 residues. The data were produced by immunoSEQ multiplex PCR, yet TCRdb's version contains in-frame clones alone and is incomplete. Among under 200,000 clones, about 90% were seen once, and the ten largest hold approximately 2.9%. This chain connects TRBV2 to TRBJ1-5; the match to TRBD1 covers 10 bases. The sample comprised PBMCs. The sequence was collected from a woman aged 18-35 years in good health and CMV-seropositive. The CDR3 sequence: CASSRQGAVTQPQHF. The CDR3 nucleotides read TGTGCCAGCAGTCGACAGGGGGCGGTCACTCAGCCCCAGCATTTT.